A single sample gave rise to the 5 T cell receptor beta chains below, sequenced in a study of lung T cells in sarcoidosis with Löfgren's syndrome. From the reads, TCRdb called clonotypes with MiXCR, one entry per CDR3 protein. The sample has roughly 3,000 distinct CDR3 sequences, roughly a quarter seen once. What was sequenced was CD4+ T cells from bronchoalveolar lavage. The receptors stem from a human donor with sarcoidosis (Löfgren's syndrome or another form), or a control subject (not recorded which).

With respect to this clonotype: A much larger clone sits a single nucleotide away, making a read error possible. This sequence joins TRBV3-1 and TRBJ2-1, with 10 bases identical to TRBD2. The germline CDR1 and CDR2 sequences are LGHDT and YNNKEL (reference sequence). This CDR3 has 14 residues. DNA for the CDR3: TGTGCCAGCAGGCCGACTAGCGGGTACAATGTGCAGTTCTTC. Amino acids: CASRPTSGYNVQFF.

Sample share makes this clonotype medium-sized. Since no conserved phenylalanine or tryptophan closes the CDR3, a read error is the likely cause. The DNA is omitted, as the CDR3 cannot be located on it reliably, and the CDR3 follows TCRdb's listing. The V call is TRBV20-1, the J call TRBJ1-6; TRBD1 is the table's D call and was not checked against the DNA. A total of 8 residues make up the CDR3, ends included. Germline values: CDR1 DFQATT, CDR2 SNEGSKA (reference sequence). CDR3 sequence reads: CSAGTGRL.

This clonotype counts as medium-sized. J is TRBJ1-1 and V is TRBV20-1, with TRBD1 identical over 10 bases. Germline V gene data show CDR1 as DFQATT and CDR2 as SNEGSKA (reference sequence). This CDR3 has 15 amino acids. Trimming cost V 3 bases and J 2 bases; bases outside gene matches: 6. The CDR3 sequence: CSASMGQGTNTEAFF. CDR3 DNA: TGCAGTGCTAGTATGGGACAGGGGACAAACACTGAAGCTTTCTTT.

This clonotype was seen at least ten times. V and J are TRBV24-1 and TRBJ2-2, with 10 bases identical to TRBD2. V gave up 9 bases and J gave up 0 bases; unmatched junction bases: 6. Germline V gene sequence: CDR1 KGHDR, CDR2 SFDVKD. The CDR3 covers 16 residues. This CDR3 reads CATAPSGGANTGELFF. The CDR3 DNA reads as TGTGCCACCGCCCCTAGCGGGGGAGCGAACACCGGGGAGCTGTTTTTT.

Relative to its sample, this clonotype is large. The rearrangement joins TRBV6-1 to TRBJ1-1; 9 bases line up with TRBD1. Germline V gives CDR1 MNHNS, CDR2 SASEGT. Trimming cost V 7 bases and J 5 bases; bases outside gene matches: 5. The CDR3 contains 13 residues. Here the CDR3 DNA reads TGTGCCAGCAACCTGGACAGGGGAACTGAAGCTTTCTTT. Its translation is CASNLDRGTEAFF.